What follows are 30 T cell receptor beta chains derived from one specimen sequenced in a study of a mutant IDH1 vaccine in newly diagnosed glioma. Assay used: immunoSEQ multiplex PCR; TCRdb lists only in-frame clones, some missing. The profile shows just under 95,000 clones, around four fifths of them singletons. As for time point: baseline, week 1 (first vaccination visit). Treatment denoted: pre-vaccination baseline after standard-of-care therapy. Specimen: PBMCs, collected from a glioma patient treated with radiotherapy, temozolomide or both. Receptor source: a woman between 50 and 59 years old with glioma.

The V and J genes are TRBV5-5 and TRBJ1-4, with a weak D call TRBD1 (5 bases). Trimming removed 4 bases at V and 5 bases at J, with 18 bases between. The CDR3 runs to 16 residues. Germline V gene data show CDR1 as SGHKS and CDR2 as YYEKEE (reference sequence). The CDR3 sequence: CASSPTVKDANEKLFF. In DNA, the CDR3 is TGTGCCAGCAGCCCGACAGTAAAAGACGCAAATGAAAAACTGTTTTTT.

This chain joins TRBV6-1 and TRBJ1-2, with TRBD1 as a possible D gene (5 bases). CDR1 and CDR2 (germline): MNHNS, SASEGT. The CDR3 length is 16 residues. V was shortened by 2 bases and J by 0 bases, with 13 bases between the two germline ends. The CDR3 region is CASSEIAGLPNYGYTF. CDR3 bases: TGTGCCAGCAGTGAAATCGCGGGGCTCCCTAACTATGGCTACACCTTC.

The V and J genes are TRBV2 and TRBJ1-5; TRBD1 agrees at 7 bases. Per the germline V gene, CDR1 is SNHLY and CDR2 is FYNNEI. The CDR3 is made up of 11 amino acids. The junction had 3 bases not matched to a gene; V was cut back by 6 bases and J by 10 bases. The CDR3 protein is CASRYRGPQHF. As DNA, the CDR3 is TGTGCCAGCAGATACAGGGGACCCCAGCATTTT.

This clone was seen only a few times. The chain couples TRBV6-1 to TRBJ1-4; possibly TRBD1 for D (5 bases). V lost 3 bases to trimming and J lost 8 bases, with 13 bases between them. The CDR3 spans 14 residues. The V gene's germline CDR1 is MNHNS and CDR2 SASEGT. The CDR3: CASSEGREVEKLFF. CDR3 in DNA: TGTGCCAGCAGTGAGGGCAGGGAGGTAGAAAAACTGTTTTTT.

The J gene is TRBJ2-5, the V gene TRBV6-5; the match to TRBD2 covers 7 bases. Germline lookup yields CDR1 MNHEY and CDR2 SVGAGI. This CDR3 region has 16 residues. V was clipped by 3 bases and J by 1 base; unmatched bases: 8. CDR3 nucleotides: TGTGCCAGCAGTTATTGGGGGGGACGGATCCAAGAGACCCAGTACTTC. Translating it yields CASSYWGGRIQETQYF.

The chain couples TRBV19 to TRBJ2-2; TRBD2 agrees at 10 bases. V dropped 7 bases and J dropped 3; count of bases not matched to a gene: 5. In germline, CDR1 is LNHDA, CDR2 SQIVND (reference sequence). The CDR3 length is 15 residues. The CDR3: CASTSGGADTGELFF. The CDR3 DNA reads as TGTGCCAGTACCAGCGGGGGGGCCGACACCGGGGAGCTGTTTTTT.

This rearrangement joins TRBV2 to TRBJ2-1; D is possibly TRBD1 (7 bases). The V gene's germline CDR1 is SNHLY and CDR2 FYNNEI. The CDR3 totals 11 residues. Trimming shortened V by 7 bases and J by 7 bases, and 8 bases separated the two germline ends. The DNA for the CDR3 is TGTGCCAGCACAGGGGGGAATGAGCAGTTCTTC. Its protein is CASTGGNEQFF. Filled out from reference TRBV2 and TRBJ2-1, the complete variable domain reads EPEVTQTPSHQVTQMGQEVILRCVPISNHLYFYWYRQILGQKVEFLVSFYNNEISEKSEIFDDQFSVERPDGSNFTLKIRSTKLEDSAMYFCASTGGNEQFFGPGTRLTVL.

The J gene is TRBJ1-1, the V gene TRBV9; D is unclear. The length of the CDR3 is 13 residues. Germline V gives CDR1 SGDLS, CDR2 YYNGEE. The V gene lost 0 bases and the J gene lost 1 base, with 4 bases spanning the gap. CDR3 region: CASSVAANTEAFF. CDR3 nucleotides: TGTGCCAGCAGCGTAGCAGCGAACACTGAAGCTTTCTTT. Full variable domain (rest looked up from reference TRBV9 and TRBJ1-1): DSGVTQTPKHLITATGQRVTLRCSPRSGDLSVYWYQQSLDQGLQFLIQYYNGEERAKGNILERFSAQQFPDLHSELNLSSLELGDSALYFCASSVAANTEAFFGQGTRLTVV.

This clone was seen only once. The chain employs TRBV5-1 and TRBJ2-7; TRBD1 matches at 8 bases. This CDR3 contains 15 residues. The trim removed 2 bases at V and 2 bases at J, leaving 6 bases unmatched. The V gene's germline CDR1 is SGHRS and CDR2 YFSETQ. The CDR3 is CASSFDRGVPYEQYF. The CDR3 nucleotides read TGCGCCAGCAGCTTCGACAGGGGCGTTCCCTACGAGCAGTACTTC.

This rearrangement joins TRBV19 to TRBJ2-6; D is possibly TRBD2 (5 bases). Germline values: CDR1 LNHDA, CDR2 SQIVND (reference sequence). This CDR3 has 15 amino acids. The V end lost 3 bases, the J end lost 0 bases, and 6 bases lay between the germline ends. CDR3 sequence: CASSIRGSGANVLTF. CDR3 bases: TGTGCCAGTAGTATTCGGGGCTCTGGGGCCAACGTCCTGACTTTC.

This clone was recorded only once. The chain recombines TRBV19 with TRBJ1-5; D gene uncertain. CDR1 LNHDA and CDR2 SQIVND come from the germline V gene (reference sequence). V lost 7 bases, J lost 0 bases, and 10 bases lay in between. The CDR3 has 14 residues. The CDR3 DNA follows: TGTGCCAGTAAGTCGTGGACTAGCAATCAGCCCCAGCATTTT. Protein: CASKSWTSNQPQHF.

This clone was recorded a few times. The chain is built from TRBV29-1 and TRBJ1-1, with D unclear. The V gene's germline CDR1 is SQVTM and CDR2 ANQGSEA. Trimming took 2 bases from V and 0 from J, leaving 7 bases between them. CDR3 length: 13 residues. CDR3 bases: TGCAGCGTTGAACTCGCTTTGAACACTGAAGCTTTCTTT. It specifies CSVELALNTEAFF.

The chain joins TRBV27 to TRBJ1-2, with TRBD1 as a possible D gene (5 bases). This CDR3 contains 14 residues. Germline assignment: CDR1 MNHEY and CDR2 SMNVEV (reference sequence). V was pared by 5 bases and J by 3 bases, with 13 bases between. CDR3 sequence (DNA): TGTGCCAGCAGTCTCACAGGACTGCACTATGGCTACACCTTC. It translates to CASSLTGLHYGYTF.

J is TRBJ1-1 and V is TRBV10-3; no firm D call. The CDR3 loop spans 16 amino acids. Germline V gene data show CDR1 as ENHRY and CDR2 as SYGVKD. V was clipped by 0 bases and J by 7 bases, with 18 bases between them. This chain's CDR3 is CAISESMSPPGGEAFF. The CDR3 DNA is TGTGCCATCAGTGAGTCGATGAGTCCCCCGGGAGGTGAAGCTTTCTTT.

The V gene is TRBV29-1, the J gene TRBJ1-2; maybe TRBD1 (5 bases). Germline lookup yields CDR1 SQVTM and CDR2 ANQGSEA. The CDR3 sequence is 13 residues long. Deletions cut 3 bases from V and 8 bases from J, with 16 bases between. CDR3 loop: CSVEGTGAYGYTF. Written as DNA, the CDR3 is TGCAGCGTTGAGGGAACCGGGGCTTACGGCTACACCTTC. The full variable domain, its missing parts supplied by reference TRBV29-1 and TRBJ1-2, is SAVISQKPSRDICQRGTSLTIQCQVDSQVTMMFWYRQQPGQSLTLIATANQGSEATYESGFVIDKFPISRPNLTFSTLTVSNMSPEDSSIYLCSVEGTGAYGYTFGSGTRLTVV.

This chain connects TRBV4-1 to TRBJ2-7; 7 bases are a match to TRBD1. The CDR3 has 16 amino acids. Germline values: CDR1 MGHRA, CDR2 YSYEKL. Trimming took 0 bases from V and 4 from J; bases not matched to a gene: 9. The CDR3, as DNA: TGCGCCAGCAGCCAAGAGACAGGGAGCTCGTTTTACGAGCAGTACTTC. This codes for CASSQETGSSFYEQYF.

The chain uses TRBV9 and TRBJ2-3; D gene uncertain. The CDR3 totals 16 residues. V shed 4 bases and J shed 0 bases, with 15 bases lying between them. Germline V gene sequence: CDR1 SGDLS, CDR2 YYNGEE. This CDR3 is CASSPQTSVSTDTQYF. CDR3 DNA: TGTGCCAGCAGCCCTCAGACCAGCGTCAGCACAGATACGCAGTATTTT.

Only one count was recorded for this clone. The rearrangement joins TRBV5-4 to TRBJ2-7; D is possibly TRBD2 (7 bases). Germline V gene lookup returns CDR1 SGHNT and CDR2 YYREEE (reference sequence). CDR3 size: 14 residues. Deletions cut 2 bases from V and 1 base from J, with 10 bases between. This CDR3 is CASSFRGGSYEQYF. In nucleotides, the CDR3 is TGTGCCAGCAGCTTCAGGGGAGGGTCCTACGAGCAGTACTTC. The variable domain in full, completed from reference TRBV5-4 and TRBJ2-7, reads ETGVTQSPTHLIKTRGQQVTLRCSSQSGHNTVSWYQQALGQGPQFIFQYYREEENGRGNFPPRFSGLQFPNYSSELNVNALELDDSALYLCASSFRGGSYEQYFGPGTRLTVT.

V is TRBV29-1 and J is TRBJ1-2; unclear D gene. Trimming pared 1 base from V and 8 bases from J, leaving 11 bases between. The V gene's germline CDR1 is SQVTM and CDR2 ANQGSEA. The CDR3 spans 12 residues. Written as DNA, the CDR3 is TGCAGCGTTGAAGTGATTCCGGGCGGCTACACCTTC. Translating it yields CSVEVIPGGYTF. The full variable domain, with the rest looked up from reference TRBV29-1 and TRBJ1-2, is SAVISQKPSRDICQRGTSLTIQCQVDSQVTMMFWYRQQPGQSLTLIATANQGSEATYESGFVIDKFPISRPNLTFSTLTVSNMSPEDSSIYLCSVEVIPGGYTFGSGTRLTVV.

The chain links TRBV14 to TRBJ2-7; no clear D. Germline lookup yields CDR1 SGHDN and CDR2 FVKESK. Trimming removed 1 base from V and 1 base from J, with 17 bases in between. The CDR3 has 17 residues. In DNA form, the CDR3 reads TGTGCCAGCAGCCAAGGTGCGTCCCGACATTATTCCTACGAGCAGTACTTC. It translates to CASSQGASRHYSYEQYF.

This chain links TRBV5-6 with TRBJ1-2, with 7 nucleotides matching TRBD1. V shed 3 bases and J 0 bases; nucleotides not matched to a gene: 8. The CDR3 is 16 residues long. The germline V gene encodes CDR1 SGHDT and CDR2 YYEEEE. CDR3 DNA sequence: TGTGCCAGCAGCTCTGGAGGGAGGGGGCCTAACTATGGCTACACCTTC. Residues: CASSSGGRGPNYGYTF.

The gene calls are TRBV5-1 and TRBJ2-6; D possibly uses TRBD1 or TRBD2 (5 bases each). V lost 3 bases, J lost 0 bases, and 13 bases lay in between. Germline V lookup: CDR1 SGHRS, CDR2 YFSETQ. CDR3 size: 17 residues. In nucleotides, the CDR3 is TGCGCCAGCAGCTCCGGGACGGCAAACTCTGGGGCCAACGTCCTGACTTTC. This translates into CASSSGTANSGANVLTF.

CDR3 DNA: TGTGCCAGCAGTCAAAGTGGGCGGCCCTACGAGCAGTACTTC. It codes for CASSQSGRPYEQYF. The chain couples TRBV6-1 to TRBJ2-7; D not certain. Trimming cost V 5 bases and J 2 bases, with 13 bases left between them. The CDR3 extends over 14 amino acids. The V gene's germline CDR1 is MNHNS and CDR2 SASEGT.

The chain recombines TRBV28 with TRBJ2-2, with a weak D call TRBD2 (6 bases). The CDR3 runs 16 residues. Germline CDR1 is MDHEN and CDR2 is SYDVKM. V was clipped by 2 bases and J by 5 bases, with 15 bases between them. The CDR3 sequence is CASSLQRVRRTGELFF. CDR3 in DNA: TGTGCCAGCAGTTTACAGCGGGTCCGTCGGACCGGGGAGCTGTTTTTT.

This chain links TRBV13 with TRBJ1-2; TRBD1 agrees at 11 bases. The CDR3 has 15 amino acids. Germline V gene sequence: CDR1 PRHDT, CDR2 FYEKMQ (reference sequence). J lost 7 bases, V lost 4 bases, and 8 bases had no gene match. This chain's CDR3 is CASSYRGQGAFGYTF. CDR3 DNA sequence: TGTGCCAGCAGCTACAGAGGACAGGGGGCGTTTGGCTACACCTTC.

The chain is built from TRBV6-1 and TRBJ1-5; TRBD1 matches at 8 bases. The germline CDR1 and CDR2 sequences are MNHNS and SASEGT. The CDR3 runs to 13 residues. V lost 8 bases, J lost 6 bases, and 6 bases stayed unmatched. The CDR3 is CASSGQGGQPQHF. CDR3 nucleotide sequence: TGTGCCAGCTCCGGACAGGGCGGTCAGCCCCAGCATTTT.

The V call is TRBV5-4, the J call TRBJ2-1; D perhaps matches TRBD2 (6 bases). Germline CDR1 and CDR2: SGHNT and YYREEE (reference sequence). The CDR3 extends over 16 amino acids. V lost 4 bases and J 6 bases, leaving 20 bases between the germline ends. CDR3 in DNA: TGTGCCAGCAGCCATGAGGTAACGGGGGAATTCAATGAGCAGTTCTTC. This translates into CASSHEVTGEFNEQFF.

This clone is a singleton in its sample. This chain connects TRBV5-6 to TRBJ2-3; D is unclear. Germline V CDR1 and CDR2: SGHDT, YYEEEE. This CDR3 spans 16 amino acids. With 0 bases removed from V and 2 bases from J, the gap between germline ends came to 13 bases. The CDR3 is CASSLDGRILTDTQYF. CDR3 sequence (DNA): TGTGCCAGCAGCTTGGATGGCAGAATCCTCACAGATACGCAGTATTTT. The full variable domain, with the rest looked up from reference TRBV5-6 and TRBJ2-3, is DAGVTQSPTHLIKTRGQQVTLRCSPKSGHDTVSWYQQALGQGPQFIFQYYEEEERQRGNFPDRFSGHQFPNYSSELNVNALLLGDSALYLCASSLDGRILTDTQYFGPGTRLTVL.

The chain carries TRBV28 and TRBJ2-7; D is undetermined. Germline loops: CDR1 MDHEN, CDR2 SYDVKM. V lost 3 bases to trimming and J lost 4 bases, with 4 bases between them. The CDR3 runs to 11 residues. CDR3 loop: CASSLGYEQYF. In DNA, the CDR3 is TGTGCCAGCAGTTTGGGGTACGAGCAGTACTTC.

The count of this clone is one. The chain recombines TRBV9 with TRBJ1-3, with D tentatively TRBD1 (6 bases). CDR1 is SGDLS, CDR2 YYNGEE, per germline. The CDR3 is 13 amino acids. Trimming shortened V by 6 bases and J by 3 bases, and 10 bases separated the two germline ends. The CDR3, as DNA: TGTGCCAGCACCGGAGGGGGTGGAAACACCATATATTTT. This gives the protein CASTGGGGNTIYF.